The present entry profiles one T cell receptor (beta chain) with its context. The germline gives CDR1 SQVTM, CDR2 ANQGSEA. Trimming took 7 bases from V and 7 from J, leaving 13 bases between them. This CDR3 contains 11 residues. Lactation, pregnancy, other autoimmune disease or uncontrolled infection led to exclusion of patients. Orbital computed tomography and thyroid ultrasound, together with serum TRAb and thyroxine and clinical symptoms, were used for diagnoses. RNA transcripts gave rise to amplified TCR beta CDR3 regions. TCR CDR3 underwent first-round RT-PCR with the HTBI primer set. TCRdb passed the multiplex PCR reads through MiXCR, listing each CDR3 protein once. The sample includes 550,000 to 700,000 distinct CDR3 sequences, approximately 44% seen only once; the top ten take around 20%. This specimen belongs to a study of T cells in Graves' hyperthyroidism and ophthalmopathy.

The rearrangement joins TRBV29-1 to TRBJ2-5, with D possibly TRBD1 on 7 matching bases. This clonotype originated in an adult woman with Graves' disease, either hyperthyroidism or ophthalmopathy (not recorded which). Specimen: peripheral blood or thyroid tissue (not recorded which). CDR3: CSALQGGTQYF. The CDR3, as DNA: TGCAGCGCCCTCCAGGGGGGGACCCAGTACTTC.